This passage covers 10 T cell receptor beta chains from one sample sequenced in a study of blood T cell repertoires in COVID-19. TCRdb keeps only in-frame clones here, not all; method: immunoSEQ multiplex PCR. The sample carries 250,000 or so clones, 87% recorded once. The sequenced sample consisted of PBMCs or T cells enriched from blood (not recorded which). These receptors all come from a young man who had recovered from COVID-19.

With respect to this clone: The junction departs from the called germline gene at one end, perhaps through a read error. The gene calls are TRBV2 and TRBJ2-7; 7 bases fit TRBD2. The CDR3 runs 13 residues. Germline CDR1 reads SNHLY; CDR2 reads FYNNEI. Written as DNA, the CDR3 is TGTGCCAGCAGTGAAGCCCAGGTCGCGGGAGCCCCCTTC. Translation gives CASSEAQVAGAPF.

This chain uses TRBV24-1 with TRBJ2-7; perhaps TRBD1 as D (5 bases). CDR1 and CDR2 from the germline V gene are KGHDR and SFDVKD. This CDR3 is 16 amino acids long. The germline V and J ends were trimmed by 3 bases and 2 bases, with 16 bases remaining between them. DNA of the CDR3: TGTGCCACCAGTGATCCTCAGGGATCCGGTGCCTACGAGCAGTACTTC. Its translation: CATSDPQGSGAYEQYF.

This chain uses TRBV12-5 with TRBJ2-7; D is ambiguous. Deletions cut 8 bases from V and 4 bases from J, with 9 bases between. Germline CDR1 reads LGHNT; CDR2 reads FRNRAP. This CDR3 has 11 residues. The CDR3 DNA sequence: TGTGCTAGTTCGGAGCATTACGAGCAGTACTTC. Encoded protein: CASSEHYEQYF.

This sequence joins TRBV5-1 and TRBJ1-1; D is ambiguous. Germline V gene sequence: CDR1 SGHRS, CDR2 YFSETQ. The CDR3 runs 14 residues. V was cut by 4 bases and J by 0 bases, with 10 bases left in between. The CDR3 nucleotides read TGCGCCAGCAGCGCCCAGATCATGAACACTGAAGCTTTCTTT. It specifies CASSAQIMNTEAFF.

The chain has TRBV5-4 and TRBJ2-7; D perhaps matches TRBD1 (6 bases). Germline V gives CDR1 SGHNT, CDR2 YYREEE (reference sequence). The CDR3 consists of 13 residues. V lost 4 bases and J 3 bases, leaving 11 bases between the germline ends. The CDR3 sequence is CASSHSRGYEQYF. As DNA, the CDR3 is TGTGCCAGCAGCCATTCCAGGGGCTACGAGCAGTACTTC.

The chain employs TRBV28 and TRBJ1-2; D is unclear. V was shortened by 3 bases and J by 8 bases, with 10 bases between the two germline ends. Germline CDR1 reads MDHEN; CDR2 reads SYDVKM. There are 12 residues in the CDR3. CDR3 coding DNA: TGTGCCAGCAGTTTTGCGCGATCGGGCTACACCTTC. Translation gives CASSFARSGYTF.

The chain links TRBV20-1 to TRBJ2-7, with 9 bases fitting TRBD1. Trimming cost V 3 bases and J 2 bases; bases outside gene matches: 11. Germline V gives CDR1 DFQATT, CDR2 SNEGSKA (reference sequence). There are 16 residues in the CDR3. CDR3 in amino acids: CSASGYTGQGTYEQYF. The CDR3 coding sequence is TGCAGTGCTAGTGGATACACGGGACAGGGTACCTACGAGCAGTACTTC.

V usage is TRBV6-2 or TRBV6-3 and J usage is TRBJ2-4, with TRBD1 matching over 11 bases. The CDR3 length is 18 residues. Germline assignment: CDR1 MNHEY and CDR2 SVGEGT. V shed 0 bases and J 3 bases; nucleotides not matched to a gene: 7. CDR3 protein: CASSYSQGQGAIKNIQYF. CDR3 DNA sequence: TGTGCCAGCAGTTACTCCCAAGGACAGGGGGCAATCAAAAACATTCAGTACTTC.

The CDR3 sequence is CASSPGSPSETQYF. DNA for the CDR3: TGTGCCAGCAGCCCCGGATCACCTAGTGAGACCCAGTACTTC. V usage is TRBV7-3 and J usage is TRBJ2-5; no clear D. The CDR3 length is 14 residues. V was pared by 5 bases and J by 5 bases, with 15 bases between. Germline V gene sequence: CDR1 SGHTA, CDR2 FQGTGA.

V gene TRBV5-4 combines with J gene TRBJ2-7, with D possibly matching TRBD2 (5 bases). Germline CDR1 reads SGHNT; CDR2 reads YYREEE (reference sequence). The CDR3 extends over 15 amino acids. The V end lost 0 bases, the J end lost 1 base, and 11 bases lay between the germline ends. CDR3 sequence: CASSLEASGSYEQYF. The DNA of the CDR3 is TGTGCCAGCAGCTTGGAGGCTTCGGGATCCTACGAGCAGTACTTC.